This T cell receptor beta chain was sequenced in a study of graft-versus-host responses after intestinal transplantation. In the study overall: Transplant types were multivisceral, liver-intestinal, or isolated intestinal.

Clones were read by immunoSEQ multiplex PCR, and TCRdb kept only the in-frame ones, dropping some. This table holds roughly 16,000 clones, around 83% found once. Graft tissue processing released intraepithelial and lamina propria lymphocytes. The sequence derives from a human patient who received an intestinal transplant, so some T cells may come from the graft donor. The sequencing here drew on ileum tissue, taken 584 days after intestinal transplantation.

The CDR3 DNA reads TGCAGCGCAGCTTCACAGGTGAAGAGGGCTGAAGCTTTCTTT. Protein: CSAASQVKRAEAFF. The genes are TRBV29-1 and TRBJ1-1, with D possibly matching TRBD1 (5 bases). Germline CDR1 SQVTM, CDR2 ANQGSEA. The CDR3 spans 14 residues. With 7 bases removed from V and 6 bases from J, the gap between germline ends came to 21 bases.